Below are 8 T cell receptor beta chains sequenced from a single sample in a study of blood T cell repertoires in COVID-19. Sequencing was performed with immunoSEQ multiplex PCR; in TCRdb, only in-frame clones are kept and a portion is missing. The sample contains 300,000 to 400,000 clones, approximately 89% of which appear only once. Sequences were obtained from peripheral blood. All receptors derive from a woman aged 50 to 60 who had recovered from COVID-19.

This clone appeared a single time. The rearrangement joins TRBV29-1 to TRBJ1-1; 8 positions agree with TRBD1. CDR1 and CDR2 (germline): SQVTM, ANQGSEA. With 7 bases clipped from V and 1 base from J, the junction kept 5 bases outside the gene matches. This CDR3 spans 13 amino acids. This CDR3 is CSARTGPNTEAFF. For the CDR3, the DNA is TGCAGCGCCCGGACAGGGCCGAACACTGAAGCTTTCTTT.

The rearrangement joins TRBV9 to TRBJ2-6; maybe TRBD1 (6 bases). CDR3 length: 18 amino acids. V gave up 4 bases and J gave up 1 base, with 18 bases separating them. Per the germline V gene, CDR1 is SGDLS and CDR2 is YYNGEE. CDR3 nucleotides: TGTGCCAGCAGCTTTTACAGGGTAGGGTCTTCTGGGGCCAACGTCCTGACTTTC. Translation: CASSFYRVGSSGANVLTF.

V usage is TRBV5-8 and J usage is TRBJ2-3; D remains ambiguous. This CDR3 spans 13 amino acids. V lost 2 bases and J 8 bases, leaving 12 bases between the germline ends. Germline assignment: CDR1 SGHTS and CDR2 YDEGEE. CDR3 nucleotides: TGTGCCAGCAGCTTTACCCTAGTTCCTACGCAGTATTTT. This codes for CASSFTLVPTQYF.

CDR3 sequence reads: CAAAALYNEQFF. CDR3 bases: TGTGCCGCGGCAGCCCTCTACAATGAGCAGTTCTTC. The chain employs TRBV30 and TRBJ2-1, with D uncertain. This CDR3 is 12 amino acids long. V was pared by 8 bases and J by 3 bases, with 11 bases between. Germline CDR1 and CDR2: GTSNPN and SVGIG (reference sequence).

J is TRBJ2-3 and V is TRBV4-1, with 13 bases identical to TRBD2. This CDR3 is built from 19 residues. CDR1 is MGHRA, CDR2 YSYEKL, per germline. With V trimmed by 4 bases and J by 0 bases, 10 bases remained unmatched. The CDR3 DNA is TGCGCCAGCAGCCCCGGGGGGCGACTAGCGGGAGGAAGCACAGATACGCAGTATTTT. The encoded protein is CASSPGGRLAGGSTDTQYF.

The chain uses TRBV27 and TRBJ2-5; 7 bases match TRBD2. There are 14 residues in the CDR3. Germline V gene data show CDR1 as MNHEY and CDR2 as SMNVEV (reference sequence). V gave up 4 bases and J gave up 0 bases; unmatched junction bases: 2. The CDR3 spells CASSCGRDQETQYF. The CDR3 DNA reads TGTGCCAGCAGTTGTGGGAGGGACCAAGAGACCCAGTACTTC.

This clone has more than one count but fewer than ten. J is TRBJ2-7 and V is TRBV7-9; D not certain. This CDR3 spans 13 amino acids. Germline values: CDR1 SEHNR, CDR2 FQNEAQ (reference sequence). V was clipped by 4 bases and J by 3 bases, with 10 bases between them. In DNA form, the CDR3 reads TGTGCCAGCAGCTGGTCGGTTTTCTACGAGCAGTACTTC. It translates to CASSWSVFYEQYF.

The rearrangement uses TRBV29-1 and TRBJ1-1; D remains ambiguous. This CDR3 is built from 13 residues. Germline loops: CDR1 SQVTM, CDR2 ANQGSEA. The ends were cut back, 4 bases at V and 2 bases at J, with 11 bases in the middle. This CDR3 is CSVVGEDNTEAFF. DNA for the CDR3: TGCAGCGTTGTCGGGGAGGATAACACTGAAGCTTTCTTT.